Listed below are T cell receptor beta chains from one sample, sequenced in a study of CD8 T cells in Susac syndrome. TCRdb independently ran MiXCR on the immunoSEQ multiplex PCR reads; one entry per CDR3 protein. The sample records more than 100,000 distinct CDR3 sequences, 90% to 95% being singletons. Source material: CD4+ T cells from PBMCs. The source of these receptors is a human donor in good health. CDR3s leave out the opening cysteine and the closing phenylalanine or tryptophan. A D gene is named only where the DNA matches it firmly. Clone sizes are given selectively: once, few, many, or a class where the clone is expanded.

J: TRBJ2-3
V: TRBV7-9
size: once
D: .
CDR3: ASSSGGSTDTQY

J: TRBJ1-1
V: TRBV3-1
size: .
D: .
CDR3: ASSPRQAHTEAF

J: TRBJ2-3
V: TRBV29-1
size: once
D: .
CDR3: SVVRGFTDTQY

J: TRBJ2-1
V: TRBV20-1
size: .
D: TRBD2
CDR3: SAGTSGYNEQF

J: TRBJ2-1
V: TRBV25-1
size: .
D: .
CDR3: ASSRGGGRNEQF

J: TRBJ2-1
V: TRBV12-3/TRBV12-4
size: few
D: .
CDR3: ASSLPNEQF

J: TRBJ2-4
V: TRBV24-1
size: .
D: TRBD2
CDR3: ATSGGLAGGGDIQY

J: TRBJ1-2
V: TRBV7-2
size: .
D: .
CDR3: ASSLSQRDFLPNYGYT

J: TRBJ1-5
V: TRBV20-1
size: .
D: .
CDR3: SASGVYSNQPQH

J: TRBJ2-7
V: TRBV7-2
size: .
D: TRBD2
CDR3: ASSQISGSPDEQY

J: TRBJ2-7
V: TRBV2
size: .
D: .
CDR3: ASSLSAGGYYEQY

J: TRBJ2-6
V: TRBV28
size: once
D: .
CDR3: ATGGGPGANVLT

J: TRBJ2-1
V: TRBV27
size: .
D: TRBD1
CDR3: ASTRQGLIYNEQF

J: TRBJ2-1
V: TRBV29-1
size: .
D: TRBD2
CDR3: SVGASGPNEQF

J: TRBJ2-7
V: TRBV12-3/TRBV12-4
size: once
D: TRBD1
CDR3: ASGRDRGYEQY

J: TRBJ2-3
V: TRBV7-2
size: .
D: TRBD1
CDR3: ASSAGTGPNTQY

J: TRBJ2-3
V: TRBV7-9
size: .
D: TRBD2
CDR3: ASSLTSGRADTQY

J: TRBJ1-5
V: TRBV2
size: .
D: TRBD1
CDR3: ASRPGQGYSNQPQH

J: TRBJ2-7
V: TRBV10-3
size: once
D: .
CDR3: AARDNSYEQY

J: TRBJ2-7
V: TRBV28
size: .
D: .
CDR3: ASRPPMGATYEQY

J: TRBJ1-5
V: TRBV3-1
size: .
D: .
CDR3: ASSSPGQPQH

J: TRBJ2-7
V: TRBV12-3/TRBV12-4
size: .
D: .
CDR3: ASSLGRVYEQY

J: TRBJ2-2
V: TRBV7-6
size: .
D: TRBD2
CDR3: ASSFLAGENTGELF

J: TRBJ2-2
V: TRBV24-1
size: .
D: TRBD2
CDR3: ATSDSGTTTGELF

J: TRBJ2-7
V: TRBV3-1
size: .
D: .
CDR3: ASSHGSEQY

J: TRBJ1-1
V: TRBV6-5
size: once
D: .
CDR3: ASKDGGTEAF

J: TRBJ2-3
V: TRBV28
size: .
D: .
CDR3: ASSLSSTGRTDTQY

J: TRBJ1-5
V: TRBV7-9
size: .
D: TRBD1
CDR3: ASSSRGSGQVIGPQH

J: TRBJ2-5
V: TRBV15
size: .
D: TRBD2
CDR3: ATSRDPSGQETQY

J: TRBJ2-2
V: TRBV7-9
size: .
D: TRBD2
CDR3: ASSRSLAGAGTGELF

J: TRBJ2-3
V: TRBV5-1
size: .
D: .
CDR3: ASGLSDPTDTQY

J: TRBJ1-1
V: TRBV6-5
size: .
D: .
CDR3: ASSLQGGVTEAF

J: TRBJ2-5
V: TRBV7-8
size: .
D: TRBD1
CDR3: ASSLRGQDKMAQY

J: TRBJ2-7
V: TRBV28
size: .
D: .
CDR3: ASAEMSSYEQY

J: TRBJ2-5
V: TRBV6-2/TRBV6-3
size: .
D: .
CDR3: ASSPGTWETQY

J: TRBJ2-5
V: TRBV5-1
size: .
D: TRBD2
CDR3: ASSPGTRGETQY

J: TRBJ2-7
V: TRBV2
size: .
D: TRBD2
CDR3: ASILVAGGGEQY

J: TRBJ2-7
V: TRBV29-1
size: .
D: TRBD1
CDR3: SVEGGQGAYEQY

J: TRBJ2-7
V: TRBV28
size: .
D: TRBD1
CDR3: ASTYTGTGGEEQY

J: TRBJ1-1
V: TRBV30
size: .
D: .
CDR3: AWTYGVLNTEAF

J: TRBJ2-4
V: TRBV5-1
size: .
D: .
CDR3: ASSLESSKNIQY

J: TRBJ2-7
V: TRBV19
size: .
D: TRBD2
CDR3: ASRGRDTNYEQY

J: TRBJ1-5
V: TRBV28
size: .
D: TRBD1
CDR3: ASSLPGQGVLVGQPQH

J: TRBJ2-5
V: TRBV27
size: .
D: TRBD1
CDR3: ASSLQGQGATVETQY

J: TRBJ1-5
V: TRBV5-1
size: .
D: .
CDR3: ASSLATGVNQPQH

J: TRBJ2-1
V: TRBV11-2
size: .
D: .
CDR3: ASSFGALSYNEQF

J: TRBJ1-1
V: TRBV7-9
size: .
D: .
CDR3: ASSPRRLTANTEAF

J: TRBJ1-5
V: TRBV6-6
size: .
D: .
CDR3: ASSLDGSQPQH

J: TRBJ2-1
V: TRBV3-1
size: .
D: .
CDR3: ASSQAHEQF